The 5 T cell receptor beta chains below all came from one sample that was sequenced in a study of control samples from healthy donors and cancer patients. Profiling relied on immunoSEQ multiplex PCR, and the TCRdb table lists in-frame clones only, not all of them. The table includes 120,000 or so clones, around 90% detected once. Sequencing was done on a sample of blood. These receptors all come from a man aged 50-60 years in good health.

The rearrangement joins TRBV18 to TRBJ2-7; D is possibly TRBD2 (6 bases). Trimming left V 3 bases short and J 6 bases short, with 9 bases between. The CDR3 length is 12 residues. Germline V gives CDR1 KGHSH, CDR2 LQKENI. The CDR3 loop is CASSPGTVEQYF. The CDR3 coding sequence is TGTGCCAGCTCACCCGGGACTGTCGAGCAGTACTTC.

The genes are TRBV19 and TRBJ1-5; weak D call: TRBD1 (5 bases). V was cut by 3 bases and J by 0 bases, with 15 bases left in between. There are 17 residues in the CDR3. Germline CDR1 is LNHDA and CDR2 is SQIVND (reference sequence). The CDR3 spells CASSIGDRIHSNQPQHF. The CDR3 DNA is TGTGCCAGTAGTATCGGGGACCGAATCCATAGCAATCAGCCCCAGCATTTT.

The rearrangement links TRBV7-2 to TRBJ2-7; D is possibly TRBD2 (6 bases). The germline CDR1 and CDR2 sequences are SGHTA and FQGNSA. V was trimmed by 2 bases and J by 6 bases, leaving 17 bases between them. The length of the CDR3 is 15 residues. CDR3 in amino acids: CASSLSTRQGSEQYF. Written as DNA, the CDR3 is TGTGCCAGCAGCTTATCGACTAGACAAGGGTCCGAGCAGTACTTC. Supplemented by reference TRBV7-2 and TRBJ2-7, the full variable domain reads GAGVSQSPSNKVTEKGKDVELRCDPISGHTALYWYRQSLGQGLEFLIYFQGNSAPDKSGLPSDRFSAERTGGSVSTLTIQRTQQEDSAVYLCASSLSTRQGSEQYFGPGTRLTVT.

For the CDR3, the DNA is TGTGCCAGTAGTATCGCCAGTAGCACTGAAGCTTTCTTT. This sequence encodes CASSIASSTEAFF. The J gene is TRBJ1-1, the V gene TRBV19; D remains ambiguous. The CDR3 is 13 residues long. Germline-derived CDR1 and CDR2 are LNHDA and SQIVND (reference sequence). V lost 3 bases and J 4 bases, leaving 9 bases between the germline ends.

CDR3 sequence (DNA): TGTGCCAGCAGTTTTACAAATACGAACACTGAAGCTTTCTTT. Translation: CASSFTNTNTEAFF. The chain recombines TRBV28 with TRBJ1-1; D unclear. The CDR3 is 14 amino acids. V lost 3 bases and J 1 base, leaving 9 bases between the germline ends. Germline CDR1 MDHEN, CDR2 SYDVKM.